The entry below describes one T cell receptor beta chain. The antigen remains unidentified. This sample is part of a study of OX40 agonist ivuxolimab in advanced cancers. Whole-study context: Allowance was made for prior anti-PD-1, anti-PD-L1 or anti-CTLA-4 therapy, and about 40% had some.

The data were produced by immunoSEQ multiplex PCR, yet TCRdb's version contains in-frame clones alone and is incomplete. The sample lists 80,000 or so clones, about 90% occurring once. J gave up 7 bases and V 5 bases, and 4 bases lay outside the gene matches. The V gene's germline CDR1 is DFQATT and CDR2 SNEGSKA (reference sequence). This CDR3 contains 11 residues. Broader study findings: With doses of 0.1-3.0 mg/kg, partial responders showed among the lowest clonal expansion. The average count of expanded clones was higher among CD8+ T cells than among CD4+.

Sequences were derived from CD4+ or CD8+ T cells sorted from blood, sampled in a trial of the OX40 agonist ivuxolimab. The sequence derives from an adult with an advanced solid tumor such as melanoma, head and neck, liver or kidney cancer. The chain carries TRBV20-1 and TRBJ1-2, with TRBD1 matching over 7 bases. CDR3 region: CSAQTGLGYTF. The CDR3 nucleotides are TGCAGTGCTCAGACAGGGCTTGGCTACACCTTC.